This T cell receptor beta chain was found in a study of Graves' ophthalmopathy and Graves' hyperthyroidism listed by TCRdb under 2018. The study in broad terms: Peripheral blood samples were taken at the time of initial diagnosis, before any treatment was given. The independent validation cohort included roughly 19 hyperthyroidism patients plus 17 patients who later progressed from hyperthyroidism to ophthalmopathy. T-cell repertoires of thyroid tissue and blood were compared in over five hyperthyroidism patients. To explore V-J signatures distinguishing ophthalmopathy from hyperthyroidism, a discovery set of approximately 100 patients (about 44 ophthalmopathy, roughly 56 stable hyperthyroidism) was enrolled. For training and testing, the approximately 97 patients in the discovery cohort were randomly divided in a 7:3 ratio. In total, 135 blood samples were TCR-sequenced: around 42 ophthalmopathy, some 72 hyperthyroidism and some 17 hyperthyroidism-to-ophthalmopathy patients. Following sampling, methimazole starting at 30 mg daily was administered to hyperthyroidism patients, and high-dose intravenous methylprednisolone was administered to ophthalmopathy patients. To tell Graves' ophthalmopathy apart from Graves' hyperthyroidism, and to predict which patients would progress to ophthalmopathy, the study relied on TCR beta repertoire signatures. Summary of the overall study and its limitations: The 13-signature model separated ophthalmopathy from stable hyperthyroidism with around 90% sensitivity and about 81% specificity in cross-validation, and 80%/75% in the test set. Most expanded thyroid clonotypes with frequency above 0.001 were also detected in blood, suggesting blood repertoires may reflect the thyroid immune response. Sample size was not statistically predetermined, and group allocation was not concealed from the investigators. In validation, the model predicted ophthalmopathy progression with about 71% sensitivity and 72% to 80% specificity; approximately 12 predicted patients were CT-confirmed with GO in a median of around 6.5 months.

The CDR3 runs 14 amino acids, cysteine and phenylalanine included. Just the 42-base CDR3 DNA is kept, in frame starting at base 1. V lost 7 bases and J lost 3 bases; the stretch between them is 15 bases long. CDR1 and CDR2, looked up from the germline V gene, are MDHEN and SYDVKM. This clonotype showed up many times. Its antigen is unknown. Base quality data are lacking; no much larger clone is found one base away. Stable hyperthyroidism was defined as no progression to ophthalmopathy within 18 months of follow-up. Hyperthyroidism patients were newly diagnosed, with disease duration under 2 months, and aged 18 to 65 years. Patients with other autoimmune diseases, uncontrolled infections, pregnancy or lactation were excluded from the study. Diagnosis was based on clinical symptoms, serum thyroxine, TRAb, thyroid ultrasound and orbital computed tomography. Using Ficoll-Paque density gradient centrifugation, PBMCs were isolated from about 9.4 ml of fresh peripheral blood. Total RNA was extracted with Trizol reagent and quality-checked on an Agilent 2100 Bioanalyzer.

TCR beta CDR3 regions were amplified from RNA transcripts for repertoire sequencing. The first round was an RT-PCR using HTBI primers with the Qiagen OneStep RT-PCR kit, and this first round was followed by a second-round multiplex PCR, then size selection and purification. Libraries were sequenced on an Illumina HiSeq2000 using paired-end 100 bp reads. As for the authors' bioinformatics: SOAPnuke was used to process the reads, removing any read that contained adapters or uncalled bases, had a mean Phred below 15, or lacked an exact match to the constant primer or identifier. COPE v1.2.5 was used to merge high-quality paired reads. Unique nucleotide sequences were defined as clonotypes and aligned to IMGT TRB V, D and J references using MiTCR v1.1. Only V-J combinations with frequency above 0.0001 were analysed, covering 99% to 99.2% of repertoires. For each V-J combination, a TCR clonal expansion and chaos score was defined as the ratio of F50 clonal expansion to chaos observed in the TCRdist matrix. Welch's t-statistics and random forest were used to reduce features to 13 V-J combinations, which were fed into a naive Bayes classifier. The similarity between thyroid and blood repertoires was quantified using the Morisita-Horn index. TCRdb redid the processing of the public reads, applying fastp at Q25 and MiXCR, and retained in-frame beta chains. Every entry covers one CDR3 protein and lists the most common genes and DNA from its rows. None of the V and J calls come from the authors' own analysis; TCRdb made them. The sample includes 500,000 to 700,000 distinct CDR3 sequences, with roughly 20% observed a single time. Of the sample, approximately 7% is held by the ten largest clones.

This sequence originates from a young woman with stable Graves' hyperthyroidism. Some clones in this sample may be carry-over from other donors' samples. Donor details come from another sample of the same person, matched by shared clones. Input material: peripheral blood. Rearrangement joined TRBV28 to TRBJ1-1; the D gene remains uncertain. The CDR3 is CASTRAYADTEAFF. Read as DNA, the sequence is TGTGCCAGCACCCGGGCCTACGCGGACACTGAAGCTTTCTTT.